This TCR beta chain was recovered during a study of CD8 T cells in Susac syndrome. As for this clonotype: Its antigen is currently unknown.

With random hexamers, reverse transcription was performed on about 0.45 to 1 ug of RNA. Multiplex PCR with immunoSEQ amplified the TCR beta CDR3 across 54 Vbeta and 13 Jbeta. TCRdb independently ran MiXCR on the immunoSEQ multiplex PCR reads; one entry per CDR3 protein. The sample has a few hundred thousand distinct CDR3 sequences, around 89% seen once. Overall study findings and caveats: The authors acknowledged that the study's TCR sequencing and HLA analysis involved relatively few individuals.

Sequencing of TCR beta was carried out in blood CD8+ and CD4+ T cells. TEMRA cells were FACS-enriched, while CD8+ and CD4+ T cells were negatively isolated. The CDR3 has 16 amino acids. Germline CDR1 and CDR2: LGHNA and YSLEER. Trimming cost V 1 base and J 4 bases, with 14 bases left between them. The rearrangement uses TRBV4-3 and TRBJ2-1; weak D call: TRBD1 (5 bases). The sequencing input was CD8+ T cells from PBMCs. The TCR comes from a human donor with multiple sclerosis. The CDR3: CASSQGVQGTYNEQFF. CDR3 DNA sequence: TGCGCCAGCAGCCAAGGTGTCCAGGGTACATACAATGAGCAGTTCTTC.